Listed below are T cell receptor beta chains from one sample, sequenced in a study of blood T cell repertoires in COVID-19. Produced via immunoSEQ multiplex PCR; TCRdb's table is partial and in-frame only. The sample includes 400,000 or so clones, 90% of them seen just once. Sequencing used PBMCs or T cells enriched from blood (not recorded which). The receptors shown here come from a young man who had recovered from COVID-19. CDR3s include the opening cysteine and the closing phenylalanine or tryptophan. The D gene is left open where the match is weak. Clone size, where shown, is once, few, many, or a class for clones that have expanded.

>TRBJ2-2|TRBV5-1|few|TRBD1
CASSPGQAGAGELFF
TGCGCCAGCAGCCCAGGACAGGCAGGAGCCGGGGAGCTGTTTTTT
>TRBJ2-1|TRBV3-1/TRBV3-2|.|TRBD2
CASSREGITIYNEQFF
TGTGCCAGCAGCCGGGAGGGGATAACTATTTACAATGAGCAGTTCTTC
>TRBJ1-1|TRBV7-9|.|.
CASSLDARVNTEAFF
TGTGCCAGCAGCTTAGATGCACGGGTGAACACTGAAGCTTTCTTT
>TRBJ2-7|TRBV3-1/TRBV3-2|.|TRBD1
CASSQVVGHRGIYEQYF
TGTGCCAGCAGCCAAGTCGTGGGACACAGGGGAATCTACGAGCAGTACTTC
>TRBJ2-7|TRBV6-5|.|TRBD1
CASSPLTGLEQYF
TGTGCCAGCAGTCCACTGACAGGGCTCGAGCAGTACTTC
>TRBJ2-1|TRBV4-1|.|.
CASSEVMGASYNEQFF
TGCGCCAGCAGCGAAGTGATGGGGGCATCCTACAATGAGCAGTTCTTC
>TRBJ1-4|TRBV14|.|.
CASSQARWGEFEKLFF
TGTGCCAGCAGCCAAGCTCGGTGGGGCGAGTTTGAAAAACTGTTTTTT
>TRBJ2-7|TRBV19|.|.
CASKREGPYEQYF
TGTGCCAGTAAACGGGAAGGCCCCTACGAGCAGTACTTC
>TRBJ1-5|TRBV30|.|TRBD1
CASDRVGQPQHF
TGTGCCTCTGACAGGGTAGGACAGCCCCAGCATTTT
>TRBJ2-3|TRBV19|.|TRBD2
CASSIVGGRAGTDTQYF
TGTGCCAGTAGTATTGTTGGCGGGAGGGCCGGGACAGATACGCAGTATTTT
>TRBJ2-5|TRBV6-5|.|.
CASRNRAPGETQYF
TGTGCCAGCAGGAACAGGGCCCCGGGGGAGACCCAGTACTTC
>TRBJ1-3|TRBV7-4|.|.
CASSLWRASGNTIYF
TGTGCCAGCAGCTTGTGGCGGGCCTCTGGAAACACCATATATTTT
>TRBJ1-2|TRBV7-9|.|.
CASSSTRDINGYTF
TGTGCCAGCAGCTCCACCCGGGACATAAATGGCTACACCTTC
>TRBJ1-1|TRBV29-1|.|.
CSVEGEVGQPGPGTEAFF
TGCAGCGTTGAAGGTGAGGTTGGACAGCCAGGGCCGGGCACTGAAGCTTTCTTT
>TRBJ2-1|TRBV10-2|.|.
CASKPKNEQFF
TGCGCCAGCAAGCCGAAAAATGAGCAGTTCTTC
>TRBJ2-1|TRBV5-1|.|TRBD1
CASSLGSSGGAFNNEQFF
TGCGCCAGCAGCTTGGGCTCGTCAGGGGGCGCGTTTAACAATGAGCAGTTCTTC
>TRBJ2-2|TRBV29-1|.|TRBD1
CSALDRGNTGELFF
TGCAGCGCTCTGGACAGGGGGAACACCGGGGAGCTGTTTTTT
>TRBJ1-1|TRBV19|few|.
CASSPTMNTEAFF
TGTGCCAGTAGTCCGACAATGAACACTGAAGCTTTCTTT
>TRBJ1-2|TRBV19|.|TRBD1
CASSSRTGWRGRHYGYTF
TGTGCCAGTAGTTCTCGGACAGGCTGGCGAGGAAGGCACTATGGCTACACCTTC
>TRBJ1-1|TRBV6-5|.|.
CATSREGVGAFF
TGTGCCACCTCGAGGGAGGGTGTCGGAGCTTTCTTT
>TRBJ1-5|TRBV10-1|.|.
CASRPSTDQYSNQPQHF
TGCGCCAGCAGGCCTAGCACAGACCAGTATAGCAATCAGCCCCAGCATTTT
>TRBJ2-7|TRBV7-9|.|TRBD1
CASSLGQGVDEQYF
TGTGCCAGCAGCTTAGGACAGGGGGTAGACGAGCAGTACTTC
>TRBJ1-2|TRBV18|.|.
CASSPEEGVYGYTF
TGTGCCAGCTCACCGGAAGAGGGAGTCTATGGCTACACCTTC
>TRBJ2-5|TRBV5-1|.|TRBD1
CASSLGRTGVRNEYQETQYF
TGCGCCAGCAGCTTGGGCCGGACAGGGGTCCGTAATGAATACCAAGAGACCCAGTACTTC